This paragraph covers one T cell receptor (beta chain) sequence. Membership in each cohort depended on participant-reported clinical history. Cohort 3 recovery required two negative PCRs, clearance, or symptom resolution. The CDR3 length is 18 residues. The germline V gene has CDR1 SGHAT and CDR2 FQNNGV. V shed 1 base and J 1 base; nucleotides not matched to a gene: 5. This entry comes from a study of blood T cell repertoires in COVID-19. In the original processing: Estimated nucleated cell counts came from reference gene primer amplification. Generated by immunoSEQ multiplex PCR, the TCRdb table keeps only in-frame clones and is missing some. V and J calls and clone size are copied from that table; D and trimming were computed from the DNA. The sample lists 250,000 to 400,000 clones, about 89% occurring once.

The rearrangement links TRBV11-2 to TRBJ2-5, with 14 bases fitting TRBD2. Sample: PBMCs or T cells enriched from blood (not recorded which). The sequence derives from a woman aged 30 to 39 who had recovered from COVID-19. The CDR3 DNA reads TGTGCCAGCAGCTTAGGGGAGACTAGCGGGGGGGTCCAAGAGACCCAGTACTTC. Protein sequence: CASSLGETSGGVQETQYF. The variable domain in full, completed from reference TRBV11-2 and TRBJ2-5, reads EAGVAQSPRYKIIEKRQSVAFWCNPISGHATLYWYQQILGQGPKLLIQFQNNGVVDDSQLPKDRFSAERLKGVDSTLKIQPAKLEDSAVYLCASSLGETSGGVQETQYFGPGTRLLVL.